These 9 T cell receptor beta chains originate from one sample sequenced in a study of CD8+ T cells in alopecia areata. Extracted from the samples, RNA was reverse transcribed into cDNA to serve as the sequencing template. The method was immunoSEQ multiplex PCR; TCRdb's version includes in-frame clones alone and lacks a portion of them. Of more than 90,000 clones detected, over 60% appear once; the ten largest clones hold 2.5% to 3%. Sequencing used CD4+ T cells sorted from blood. The origin of the receptors is a human donor in good health.

This clone was seen just once. The chain combines TRBV5-1 with TRBJ2-7, with no clear D. The germline CDR1 and CDR2 sequences are SGHRS and YFSETQ. The CDR3 covers 14 residues. The V gene lost 0 bases and the J gene lost 4 bases, with 11 bases spanning the gap. The CDR3 DNA follows: TGCGCCAGCAGCTTGGAGGGATGGGGTTACGAGCAGTACTTC. Protein product: CASSLEGWGYEQYF.

This clone was seen a handful of times. The chain employs TRBV29-1 and TRBJ2-3, with no clear D. The CDR3 length is 14 residues. The V gene's germline CDR1 is SQVTM and CDR2 ANQGSEA. Between the trimmed V and J ends, which lost 0 bases and 5 bases, there was a span of 12 bases. CDR3 sequence reads: CSVEDRTVIDTQYF. For the CDR3, the DNA is TGCAGCGTTGAAGACAGAACAGTGATAGATACGCAGTATTTT.

The chain carries TRBV7-2 and TRBJ2-5; no definite D call. This CDR3 spans 15 amino acids. Looked up from germline, CDR1 is SGHTA and CDR2 is FQGNSA. Trimming pared 8 bases from V and 2 bases from J, leaving 18 bases between. The CDR3 DNA reads as TGTGCCAGCCAGAGCTTTACGGCTCGACAAGAGACCCAGTACTTC. Translation: CASQSFTARQETQYF.

V and J are TRBV5-1 and TRBJ1-1; no reliable D call. Germline V gives CDR1 SGHRS, CDR2 YFSETQ. V lost 7 bases to trimming and J lost 0 bases, with 10 bases between them. This CDR3 is 13 amino acids long. CDR3 amino acids: CASRQVLNTEAFF. The CDR3 nucleotides read TGCGCCAGCCGGCAAGTCCTGAACACTGAAGCTTTCTTT.

This rearrangement joins TRBV7-6 to TRBJ2-1, with D maybe TRBD2 (7 bases). The V gene's germline CDR1 is SGHVS and CDR2 FNYEAQ. Trimming removed 5 bases from V and 7 bases from J, with 12 bases in between. The length of the CDR3 is 13 residues. Here the CDR3 reads CASSPGGLNEQFF. In DNA, the CDR3 is TGTGCCAGCAGCCCCGGGGGGCTTAATGAGCAGTTCTTC.

The chain couples TRBV29-1 to TRBJ1-1; D perhaps matches TRBD1 (6 bases). The CDR3 runs to 13 residues. Per germline, CDR1 SQVTM and CDR2 ANQGSEA. V was cut by 7 bases and J by 10 bases, with 22 bases left in between. CDR3 amino acids: CSGRQEAVGAAFF. In DNA form, the CDR3 reads TGCAGCGGTAGACAGGAGGCCGTAGGGGCAGCTTTCTTT.

Comment on this clone: One junction end disagrees with the germline gene, perhaps due to a read error. This chain links TRBV18 with TRBJ1-2, with unresolved D. The V gene's germline CDR1 is KGHSH and CDR2 LQKENI. The CDR3 spans 14 residues. CDR3 sequence reads: CASSPSSGDLPTNF. Here the CDR3 DNA reads TGTGCCAGCTCACCAAGTTCAGGTGACTTACCGACTAACTTC.

With respect to this clone: The sample carries other DNA sequences with the same CDR3. The DNA of the CDR3 is TGTGCCAGCAGCGGGCAGAACTATGGCTACACCTTC. Translated, it gives CASSGQNYGYTF. This chain links TRBV2 with TRBJ1-2, with D unclear. CDR1 SNHLY and CDR2 FYNNEI come from the germline V gene. The CDR3 contains 12 residues. Deletions cut 6 bases from V and 2 bases from J, with 7 bases between.

The chain uses TRBV2 and TRBJ2-5; possibly TRBD1 or TRBD2 for D (5 bases each). The CDR3 has 14 residues. Germline lookup yields CDR1 SNHLY and CDR2 FYNNEI. Trimming took 8 bases from V and 2 from J, leaving 15 bases between them. Written as DNA, the CDR3 is TGTGCCAGCGAAAAAGGGACGGCTCAAGAGACCCAGTACTTC. Amino acid sequence: CASEKGTAQETQYF.